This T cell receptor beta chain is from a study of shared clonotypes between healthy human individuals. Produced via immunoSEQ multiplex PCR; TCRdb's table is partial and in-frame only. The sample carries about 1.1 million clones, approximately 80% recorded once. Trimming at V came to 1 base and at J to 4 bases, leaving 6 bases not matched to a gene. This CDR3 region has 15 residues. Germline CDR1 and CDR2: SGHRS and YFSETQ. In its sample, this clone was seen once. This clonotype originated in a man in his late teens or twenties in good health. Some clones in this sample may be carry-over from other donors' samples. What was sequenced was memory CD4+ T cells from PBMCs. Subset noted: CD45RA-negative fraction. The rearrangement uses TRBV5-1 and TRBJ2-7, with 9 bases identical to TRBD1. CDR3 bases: TGCGCCAGCAGCTTGTCTGGGACAGGGATTTACGAGCAGTACTTC. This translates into CASSLSGTGIYEQYF. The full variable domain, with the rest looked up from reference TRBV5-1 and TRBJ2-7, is KAGVTQTPRYLIKTRGQQVTLSCSPISGHRSVSWYQQTPGQGLQFLFEYFSETQRNKGNFPGRFSGRQFSNSRSEMNVSTLELGDSALYLCASSLSGTGIYEQYFGPGTRLTVT.